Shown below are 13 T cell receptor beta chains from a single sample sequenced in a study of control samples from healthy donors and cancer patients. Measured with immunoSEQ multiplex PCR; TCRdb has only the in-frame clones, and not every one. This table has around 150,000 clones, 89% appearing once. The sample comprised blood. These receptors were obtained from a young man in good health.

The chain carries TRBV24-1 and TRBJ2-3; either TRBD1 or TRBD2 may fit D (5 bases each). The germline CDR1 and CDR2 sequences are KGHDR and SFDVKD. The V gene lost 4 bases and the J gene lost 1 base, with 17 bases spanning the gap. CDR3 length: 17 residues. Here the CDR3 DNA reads TGTGCCACCAGTGACCCTCTGACAGCCGGGGGCACAGATACGCAGTATTTT. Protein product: CATSDPLTAGGTDTQYF.

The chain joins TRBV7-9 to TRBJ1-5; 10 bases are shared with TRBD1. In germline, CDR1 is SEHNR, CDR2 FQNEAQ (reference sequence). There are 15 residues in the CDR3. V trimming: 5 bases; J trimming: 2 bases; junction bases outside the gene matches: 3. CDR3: CASSGQGVRNQPQHF. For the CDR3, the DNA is TGTGCCAGCAGCGGACAGGGGGTTCGCAATCAGCCCCAGCATTTT.

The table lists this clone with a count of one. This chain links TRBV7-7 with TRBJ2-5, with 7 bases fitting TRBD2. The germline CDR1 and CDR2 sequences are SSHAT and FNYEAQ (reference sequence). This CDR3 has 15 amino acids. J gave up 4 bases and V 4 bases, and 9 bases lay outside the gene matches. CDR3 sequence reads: CASSSSPLAAETQYF. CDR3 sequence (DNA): TGTGCCAGCAGCTCTAGCCCTCTAGCGGCAGAGACCCAGTACTTC.

CDR3 sequence: CASSPGLDGDTQYF. DNA of the CDR3: TGCGCCAGCAGCCCCGGACTAGATGGAGATACGCAGTATTTT. This chain connects TRBV5-1 to TRBJ2-3; TRBD2 matches 7 bases. The CDR3 consists of 14 residues. With V trimmed by 4 bases and J by 5 bases, 7 bases remained unmatched. CDR1 and CDR2 from the germline V gene are SGHRS and YFSETQ.

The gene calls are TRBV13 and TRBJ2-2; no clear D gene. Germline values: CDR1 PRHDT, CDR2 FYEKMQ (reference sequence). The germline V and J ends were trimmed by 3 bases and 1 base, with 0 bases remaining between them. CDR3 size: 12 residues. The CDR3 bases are TGTGCCAGCAGCTTGAACACCGGGGAGCTGTTTTTT. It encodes CASSLNTGELFF.

CDR3 bases: TGTGCCAGCAGTGACTCGGGACTAGCGAACACCGGGGAGCTGTTTTTT. Translating it yields CASSDSGLANTGELFF. The rearrangement uses TRBV6-4 and TRBJ2-2; TRBD2 matches 8 bases. V was pared by 0 bases and J by 0 bases, with 0 bases of the junction left unmatched. The CDR3 has 16 amino acids. Germline CDR1 is MRHNA and CDR2 is SNTAGT.

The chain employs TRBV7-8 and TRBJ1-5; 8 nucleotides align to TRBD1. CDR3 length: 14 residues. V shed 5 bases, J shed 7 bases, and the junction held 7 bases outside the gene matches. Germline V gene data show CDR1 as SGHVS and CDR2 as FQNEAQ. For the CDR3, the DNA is TGTGCCAGCAGCCCTTCGGACAGGGACCAGCCCCAGCATTTT. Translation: CASSPSDRDQPQHF.

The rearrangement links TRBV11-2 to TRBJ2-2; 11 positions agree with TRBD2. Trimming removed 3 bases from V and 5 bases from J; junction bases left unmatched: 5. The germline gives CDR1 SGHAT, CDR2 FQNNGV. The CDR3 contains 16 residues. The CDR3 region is CASSFLAGGQTGELFF. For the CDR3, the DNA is TGTGCCAGCAGCTTCCTAGCGGGAGGTCAAACCGGGGAGCTGTTTTTT.

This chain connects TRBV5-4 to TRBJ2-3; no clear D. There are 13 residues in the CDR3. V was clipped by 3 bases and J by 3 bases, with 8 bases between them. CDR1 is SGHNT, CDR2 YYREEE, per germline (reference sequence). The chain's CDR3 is CASSSERTDTQYF. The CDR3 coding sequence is TGTGCCAGCAGCTCAGAGCGTACAGATACGCAGTATTTT.

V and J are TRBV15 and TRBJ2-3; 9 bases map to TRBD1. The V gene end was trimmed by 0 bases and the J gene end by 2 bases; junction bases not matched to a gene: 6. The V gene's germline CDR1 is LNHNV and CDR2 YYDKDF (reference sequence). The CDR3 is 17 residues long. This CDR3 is CATSRDIGTGITDTQYF. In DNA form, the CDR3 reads TGTGCCACCAGCAGAGATATAGGGACAGGGATCACAGATACGCAGTATTTT.

The CDR3 protein is CASSYILGTNYGYTF. The CDR3 DNA reads TGTGCCAGCAGTTATATCTTGGGGACAAACTATGGCTACACCTTC. The chain employs TRBV6-2 or TRBV6-3 and TRBJ1-2; D is perhaps TRBD1 (6 bases). The V end was cut by 3 bases, the J end by 2 bases, with 13 bases between. Germline CDR1 MNHEY, CDR2 SVGEGT. The CDR3 is 15 residues long.

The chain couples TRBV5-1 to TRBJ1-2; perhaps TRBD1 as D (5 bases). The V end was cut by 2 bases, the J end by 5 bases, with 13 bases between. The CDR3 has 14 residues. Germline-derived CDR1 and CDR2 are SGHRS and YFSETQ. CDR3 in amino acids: CASSLVEGRYGYTF. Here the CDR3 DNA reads TGCGCCAGCAGCTTAGTCGAGGGGCGGTATGGCTACACCTTC.

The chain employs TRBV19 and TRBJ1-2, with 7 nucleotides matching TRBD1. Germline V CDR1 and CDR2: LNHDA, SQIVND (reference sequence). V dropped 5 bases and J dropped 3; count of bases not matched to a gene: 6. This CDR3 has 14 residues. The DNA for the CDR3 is TGTGCCAGTAGTTTGTCAGGGGGGGACTATGGCTACACCTTC. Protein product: CASSLSGGDYGYTF.